This TCR beta chain was sequenced for a study of T cells in Graves' hyperthyroidism and ophthalmopathy. There were TCR beta CDR3 regions amplified from RNA transcripts. When the TCR CDR3 underwent first-round RT-PCR, the HTBI primer set was used. TCRdb fed the multiplex PCR reads into MiXCR, producing one record per CDR3 protein. The table lists approximately 610,000 distinct CDR3 sequences, 16% of them singletons, with around 18% in the top ten. Any patient presenting with uncontrolled infection, other autoimmune disease, pregnancy or lactation was left out. This clonotype occurred many times. Germline V CDR1 and CDR2: MDHEN, SYDVKM. Deletions cut 3 bases from V and 10 bases from J, with 13 bases between. The CDR3 totals 13 residues.

This clonotype was sampled from a woman under 30 with Graves' hyperthyroidism. The rearrangement links TRBV28 to TRBJ2-1; maybe TRBD1 (6 bases). Source material: blood. The CDR3 here is CASSLWGPHEQFF. The CDR3 coding sequence is TGTGCCAGCAGTTTGTGGGGGCCTCACGAGCAGTTCTTC.